Detailed here is one TCR beta chain. The sample originates from a study of blood T cell repertoires in COVID-19. Turning to the study itself: Material from acute and convalescent COVID-19 was sourced from the United States, Italy and Spain.

CDR1 MGHDK and CDR2 SYGVNS come from the germline V gene. Trimming took 1 base from V and 5 from J; bases not matched to a gene: 9. This CDR3 has 17 residues. Here immunoSEQ multiplex PCR was the method, and the copy in TCRdb shows in-frame clones only, minus some. The sample contains fewer than 150,000 clones, around 79% of which appear only once. Sequencing input: peripheral blood. The clonotype was recovered from a man older than 75 with acute or convalescent COVID-19. The genes are TRBV25-1 and TRBJ1-1; 11 bases fit TRBD1. CDR3: CASSEWGQGGRGTEAFF. In nucleotides, the CDR3 is TGTGCCAGCAGTGAATGGGGACAGGGGGGTCGAGGAACTGAAGCTTTCTTT.